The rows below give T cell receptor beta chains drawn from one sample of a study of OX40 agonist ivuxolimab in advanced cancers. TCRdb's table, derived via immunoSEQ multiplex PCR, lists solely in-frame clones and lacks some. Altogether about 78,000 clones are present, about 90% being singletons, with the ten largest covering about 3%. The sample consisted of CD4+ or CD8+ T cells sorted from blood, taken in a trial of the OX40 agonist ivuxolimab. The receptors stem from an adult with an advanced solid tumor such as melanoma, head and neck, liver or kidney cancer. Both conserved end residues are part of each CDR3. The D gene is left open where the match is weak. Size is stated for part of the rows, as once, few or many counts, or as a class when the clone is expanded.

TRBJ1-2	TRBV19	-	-	TGTGCCAGCAGGAGCAACTATGGCTACACCTTC	CASRSNYGYTF
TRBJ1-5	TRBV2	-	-	TGTGCCAGCAGCGACCGGGACCGTAATCAGCCCCAGCATTTT	CASSDRDRNQPQHF
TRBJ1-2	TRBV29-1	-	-	TGCAGCGTTGTTGGCGGGGACTATGGCTACACCTTC	CSVVGGDYGYTF
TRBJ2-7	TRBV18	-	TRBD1	TGTGCCAGCTCACCAAGGACAGGGGCGGTAGCCGAGCAGTACTTC	CASSPRTGAVAEQYF
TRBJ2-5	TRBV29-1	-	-	TGCAGCGTTGCCGTCGGACAGTCAGCCAGCGGGGCCCAGTACTTC	CSVAVGQSASGAQYF
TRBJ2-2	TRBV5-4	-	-	TGTGCCAGCAGCTTAACTACCGGGGAGCTGTTTTTT	CASSLTTGELFF
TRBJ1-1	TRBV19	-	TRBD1	TGTGCCAGTAGTTCACAGGGGCAAGCATACACTGAAGCTTTCTTT	CASSSQGQAYTEAFF
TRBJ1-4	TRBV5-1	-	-	TGCGCCAGCAGGAGGGGGGAGAGGCCTAATGAAAAACTGTTTTTT	CASRRGERPNEKLFF
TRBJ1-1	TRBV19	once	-	TGTGCCAGTAGTATTCAGGGAATGAACACTGAAGCTTTCTTT	CASSIQGMNTEAFF
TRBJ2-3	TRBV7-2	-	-	TGTGCCAGCAGCCCCTACGCAGATACGCAGTATTTT	CASSPYADTQYF
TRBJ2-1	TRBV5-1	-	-	TGCGCCAGCAGCCCGGGAGGGACAGGGTCCTACAATGAGCAGTTCTTC	CASSPGGTGSYNEQFF
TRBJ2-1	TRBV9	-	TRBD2	TGTGCCAGCGGCCGAGCGGGGTACTCCTACAATGAGCAGTTCTTC	CASGRAGYSYNEQFF
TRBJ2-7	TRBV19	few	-	TGTGCCAGTAGTCCGGGACACCCCTACGAGCAGTACTTC	CASSPGHPYEQYF
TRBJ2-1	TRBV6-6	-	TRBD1	TGTGCCAGCAGTTACTCTGGCGGCAACAGGGGGAATGAGCAGTTCTTC	CASSYSGGNRGNEQFF
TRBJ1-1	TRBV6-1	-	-	TGTGCCAGCAGTGAATGGGTAGGCGGCATGAACACTGAAGCTTTCTTT	CASSEWVGGMNTEAFF
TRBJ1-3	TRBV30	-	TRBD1	TGTGCCCAGAGCCCCGGGACAGGGCTAAGAAACACCATATATTTT	CAQSPGTGLRNTIYF
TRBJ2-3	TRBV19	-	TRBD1	TGTGCCAGTACCCGGGACAGGGGCCCATCCCGGCAGTATTTT	CASTRDRGPSRQYF
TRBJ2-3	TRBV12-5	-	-	TGTGCTAGTGGTTCGGTGGGCGGTACGCAGTATTTT	CASGSVGGTQYF
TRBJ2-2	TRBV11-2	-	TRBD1	TGTGCCAGCAGCTTAGATCGGTGGACAGGGGCCGACGGGGAGCTGTTTTTT	CASSLDRWTGADGELFF
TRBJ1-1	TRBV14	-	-	TGTGCCAGCAGCCAAACAGGGTTTTCCACTGAAGCTTTCTTT	CASSQTGFSTEAFF
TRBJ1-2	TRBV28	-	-	TGTGCCAGCAGTTTGACTCCCTATGGCTACACCTTC	CASSLTPYGYTF
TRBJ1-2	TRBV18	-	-	TGTGCCAGCTCACCAGTGGGGGGCGATACGTATGGCTACACCTTC	CASSPVGGDTYGYTF
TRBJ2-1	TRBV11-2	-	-	TGTGCCAGCAGCTTCGTACTAGCCGCCTACAATGAGCAGTTCTTC	CASSFVLAAYNEQFF
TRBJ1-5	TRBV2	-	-	TGTGCCAGCAGTGAAGCGCTTTCGACGGGGCCCCAGCATTTT	CASSEALSTGPQHF
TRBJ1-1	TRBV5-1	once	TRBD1	TGCGCCAGCAGCTACCCGGACAGGATGAACACTGAAGCTTTCTTT	CASSYPDRMNTEAFF
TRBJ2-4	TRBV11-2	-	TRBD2	TGTGCCAGCAGCTTAGGGGGAGGGGCCAAAAACATTCAGTACTTC	CASSLGGGAKNIQYF
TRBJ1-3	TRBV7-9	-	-	TGTGCCAGCAGCTCCATACAGGGCTCTGGAAACACCATATATTTT	CASSSIQGSGNTIYF
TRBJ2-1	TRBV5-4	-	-	TGTGCCAGCAGCTTGGATCCGGGGGATGAGCAGTTCTTC	CASSLDPGDEQFF
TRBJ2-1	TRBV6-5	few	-	TGTGCCAGCAGTGGGGAGCAGGCCTACAATGAGCAGTTCTTC	CASSGEQAYNEQFF
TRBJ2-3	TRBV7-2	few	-	TGTGCCAGCAGCTTAGCGCAGATGCAGCCAGGCCAAGATACGCAGTATTTT	CASSLAQMQPGQDTQYF
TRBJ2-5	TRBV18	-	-	TGTGCCAGCTCACCAAGGACAAGCGAAGAGACCCAGTACTTC	CASSPRTSEETQYF
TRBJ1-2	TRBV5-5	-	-	TGTGCCAGCAGCTTGTCTGCAGGACTTAACTATGGCTACACCTTC	CASSLSAGLNYGYTF
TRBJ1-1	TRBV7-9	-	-	TGTGCCAGCAGCTTAGGGGTCAGCATGAACACTGAAGCTTTCTTT	CASSLGVSMNTEAFF
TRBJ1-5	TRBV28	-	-	TGTGCCAGCAGTTTAAGCGGCAGGGGCGATCAGCCCCAGCATTTT	CASSLSGRGDQPQHF
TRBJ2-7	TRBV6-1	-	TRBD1	TGTGCCAGCAGATGGACAGGGAGGCCTGGAGACGAGCAGTACTTC	CASRWTGRPGDEQYF
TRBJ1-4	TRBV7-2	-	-	TGTGCCAGCAGCTTATCCGGGCCCCAAGGCGCCGGGGAAAAACTGTTTTTT	CASSLSGPQGAGEKLFF
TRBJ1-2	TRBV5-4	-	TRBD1	TGTGCCAGCAGCCTGCCGGGACAGGGTGGGTATGGCTACACCTTC	CASSLPGQGGYGYTF